The 28 T cell receptor beta chains in this list originate from one sample, sequenced in a study of T cells in Graves' hyperthyroidism and ophthalmopathy. Regions amplified from RNA transcripts were the TCR beta CDR3 regions. Carried out on the TCR CDR3, a first-round RT-PCR used the HTBI primer set. MiXCR, applied by TCRdb to the multiplex PCR reads, yields one record per CDR3 protein. The top ten hold 34% of the sample, which has hundreds of thousands of distinct CDR3 sequences, around 13% seen once. Sequencing was carried out using blood. Every receptor here comes from a woman in her forties with Graves' ophthalmopathy.

As regards this clonotype: Germline and junction disagree at one end, which may indicate a read error. The chain combines TRBV11-3 with TRBJ2-3; D remains unclear. Per germline, CDR1 SGHNT and CDR2 YENEEA. There are 12 residues in the CDR3. The DNA for the CDR3 is TGTGCCAGCAGGACCAACACAGATGCGCAGTATTTT. Translating gives CASRTNTDAQYF.

On this clonotype: A much larger clone differs from this one at a single base, so this may be a read error. The J gene is TRBJ2-5, the V gene TRBV20-1, with 10 bases aligning to TRBD2. Germline V gene sequence: CDR1 DFQATT, CDR2 SNEGSKA (reference sequence). Trimming at V came to 0 bases and at J to 2 bases, leaving 9 bases not matched to a gene. The CDR3 has 17 amino acids. CDR3 region: CSARDLLAGASQETQYF. DNA for the CDR3: TGCAGTGCTAGAGATCTTCTAGCGGGAGCCAGTCAAGAGACCCAGTACTTC.

This clonotype has a count of ten or more. This sequence joins TRBV2 and TRBJ1-6; D call uncertain. The CDR3 loop spans 12 amino acids. CDR1 is SNHLY, CDR2 FYNNEI, per germline. The V gene lost 4 bases and the J gene lost 8 bases, with 6 bases spanning the gap. In DNA form, the CDR3 reads TGTGCCAGCAGTGCCGGGGATTCACCCCTCCACTTT. Translated: CASSAGDSPLHF.

This clonotype showed up many times. The V call is TRBV20-1, the J call TRBJ2-1; 8 nucleotides match TRBD2. This CDR3 region has 15 residues. Germline CDR1 DFQATT, CDR2 SNEGSKA (reference sequence). Germline trimming cut 0 bases from V and 7 bases from J; bases unmatched to any gene: 8. For the CDR3, the DNA is TGCAGTGCTAGAGATCCAGCGGGAGTTGGAAATGAGCAGTTCTTC. Translated, it gives CSARDPAGVGNEQFF.

This chain joins TRBV27 and TRBJ1-2; D unclear. Germline lookup yields CDR1 MNHEY and CDR2 SMNVEV (reference sequence). CDR3 length equals 13 residues. V was cut by 6 bases and J by 5 bases, with 13 bases left in between. This CDR3 reads CASSGPLGYGYTF. The DNA for the CDR3 is TGTGCCAGCAGCGGACCCCTGGGGTATGGCTACACCTTC.

The chain has TRBV20-1 and TRBJ2-1; 15 bases are shared with TRBD2. CDR1 and CDR2 from the germline V gene are DFQATT and SNEGSKA (reference sequence). Trimming at V came to 5 bases and at J to 9 bases, leaving 8 bases not matched to a gene. This CDR3 has 15 residues. The CDR3 region has the DNA TGCAGTGCTTCCCCCCCGGGACTAGCGGGAGGTGAGCAGTTCTTC. Translated: CSASPPGLAGGEQFF.

This clonotype has a count of ten or more. V is TRBV28 and J is TRBJ1-1; 11 bases map to TRBD1. The CDR3 has 17 amino acids. Germline CDR1 reads MDHEN; CDR2 reads SYDVKM. Trimming cost V 3 bases and J 11 bases; bases outside gene matches: 17. The CDR3 spells CASSFVTGQGALGRAFF. The CDR3 region has the DNA TGTGCCAGCAGTTTTGTAACTGGACAGGGGGCCTTGGGCCGGGCTTTCTTT.

The V and J genes are TRBV27 and TRBJ1-5; D is ambiguous. The length of the CDR3 is 12 residues. Per the germline V gene, CDR1 is MNHEY and CDR2 is SMNVEV (reference sequence). Trimming took 5 bases from V and 9 from J, leaving 11 bases between them. The CDR3 loop is CASSTPLGPQHF. The CDR3 DNA reads as TGTGCCAGCAGTACCCCTTTAGGGCCCCAGCATTTT.

This clonotype was picked up a small number of times. V and J are TRBV19 and TRBJ2-6, with TRBD2 matching 9 bases. Unmatched junction bases numbered 7, after V lost 7 bases and J lost 0 bases. Germline assignment: CDR1 LNHDA and CDR2 SQIVND (reference sequence). The CDR3 runs to 17 residues. The DNA of the CDR3 is TGTGCCAGTAAGGGGGCTAGCGGGGACTCTGGGGCCAACGTCCTGACTTTC. It specifies CASKGASGDSGANVLTF. Using reference TRBV19 and TRBJ2-6 for the parts outside the CDR3, the full variable domain is DGGITQSPKYLFRKEGQNVTLSCEQNLNHDAMYWYRQDPGQGLRLIYYSQIVNDFQKGDIAEGYSVSREKKESFPLTVTSAQKNPTAFYLCASKGASGDSGANVLTFGAGSRLTVL.

This clonotype appeared a few times. The chain's CDR3 is CATSDFGRGGNNEQFF. CDR3 DNA sequence: TGTGCCACCAGTGATTTCGGGCGGGGGGGTAACAATGAGCAGTTCTTC. The V gene is TRBV24-1, the J gene TRBJ2-1; 9 nucleotides align to TRBD2. J lost 5 bases, V lost 1 base, and 5 bases had no gene match. Germline V lookup: CDR1 KGHDR, CDR2 SFDVKD. The CDR3 has 16 residues.

This clonotype came up many times. V gene TRBV7-8 combines with J gene TRBJ1-1, with a tentative D call TRBD1 (6 bases). V was pared by 1 base and J by 1 base, with 10 bases between. The CDR3 is 15 amino acids. The germline V gene has CDR1 SGHVS and CDR2 FQNEAQ. CDR3 coding DNA: TGTGCCAGCAGCTTAGAAGTAGGGGGGAACACTGAAGCTTTCTTT. It translates to CASSLEVGGNTEAFF.

This clonotype occurred many times. The chain combines TRBV20-1 with TRBJ2-1; 9 nucleotides align to TRBD2. The CDR3 consists of 14 residues. J gave up 7 bases and V 3 bases, and 7 bases lay outside the gene matches. The germline CDR1 and CDR2 sequences are DFQATT and SNEGSKA (reference sequence). DNA for the CDR3: TGCAGTGCTAGGCAAGCGGGAGGACGGAATGAGCAGTTCTTC. Its protein is CSARQAGGRNEQFF.

This clonotype was detected only a few times. The rearrangement joins TRBV3-1 to TRBJ2-2, with TRBD1 identical over 8 bases. Germline V gene lookup returns CDR1 LGHDT and CDR2 YNNKEL (reference sequence). With 7 bases clipped from V and 4 bases from J, the junction kept 14 bases outside the gene matches. CDR3 size: 17 residues. The CDR3 nucleotides read TGTGCCAGCACCATAACTGAGACAGGGGAGAGCACCGGGGAGCTGTTTTTT. Residues: CASTITETGESTGELFF.

This clonotype was counted ten times or more. V gene TRBV7-2 combines with J gene TRBJ2-1; TRBD2 aligns across 11 bases. J was trimmed by 2 bases and V by 5 bases; bases with no gene match: 5. The CDR3 is made up of 16 amino acids. Germline V gene data show CDR1 as SGHTA and CDR2 as FQGNSA. CDR3 in amino acids: CASSLSGGVPYNEQFF. The CDR3 region has the DNA TGTGCCAGCAGCCTTAGCGGGGGGGTTCCCTACAATGAGCAGTTCTTC.

Comments on this clonotype: This may stem from a read error, because a much larger clone lies one nucleotide away. The chain employs TRBV18 and TRBJ2-3; perhaps TRBD2 as D (6 bases). V was shortened by 2 bases and J by 4 bases, with 10 bases between the two germline ends. CDR3 length equals 14 residues. CDR1 and CDR2 (germline): KGHSH, LQKENI. The DNA for the CDR3 is TGTGCCAGCTCACCAGGACTATTGGCAGATACGCAGTATTTT. Residues: CASSPGLLADTQYF.

This clonotype was seen many times. The chain links TRBV2 to TRBJ1-5; D gene unclear. Germline CDR1 SNHLY, CDR2 FYNNEI. V lost 3 bases and J 6 bases, leaving 9 bases between the germline ends. This CDR3 spans 13 amino acids. The CDR3 DNA follows: TGTGCCAGCAGTGACCCGGAGGGTCAGCCCCAGCATTTT. Translation: CASSDPEGQPQHF.

This clonotype occurred many times. This chain uses TRBV24-1 with TRBJ2-5; 11 nucleotides match TRBD2. Germline V gene data show CDR1 as KGHDR and CDR2 as SFDVKD. V gave up 3 bases and J gave up 4 bases; unmatched junction bases: 21. The CDR3 runs to 21 residues. CDR3 sequence reads: CATSDIPAYKQGLAVGETQYF. Here the CDR3 DNA reads TGTGCCACCAGTGATATACCGGCCTATAAACAGGGACTAGCGGTCGGAGAGACCCAGTACTTC.

Turning to this clonotype: A much larger clone lies one base from this, so it may be a read error. The chain recombines TRBV11-2 with TRBJ2-5; D remains unclear. This CDR3 is built from 12 residues. CDR1 and CDR2 (germline): SGHAT, FQNNGV. The V gene lost 7 bases and the J gene lost 0 bases, with 6 bases spanning the gap. The CDR3 spells CASNSDQETQYF. The CDR3 bases are TGTGCCAGCAACTCTGACCAAGAGACCCAGTACTTC.

Only a few counts were recorded for this clonotype. The rearrangement links TRBV6-1 to TRBJ2-5; 7 nucleotides match TRBD1. The CDR3 extends over 12 amino acids. Looked up from germline, CDR1 is MNHNS and CDR2 is SASEGT. J lost 7 bases, V lost 5 bases, and 4 bases had no gene match. CDR3: CASSNSGGTQYF. The CDR3 coding sequence is TGTGCCAGCAGTAATTCAGGGGGGACCCAGTACTTC.

This clonotype occurred many times. CDR3 DNA sequence: TGTGCCAGCAGAGACAGGGGTTTTGGGACTAGCAGGTCTCACGAGCAGTACTTC. Translation gives CASRDRGFGTSRSHEQYF. V usage is TRBV6-1 and J usage is TRBJ2-7; weak D call: TRBD2 (9 bases). This CDR3 is 18 amino acids long. Between the trimmed V and J ends, which lost 6 bases and 5 bases, there was a span of 29 bases. The V gene's germline CDR1 is MNHNS and CDR2 SASEGT.

This clonotype was seen only a few times. This chain uses TRBV4-1 with TRBJ2-5; 9 nucleotides align to TRBD2. This CDR3 region has 18 residues. The germline CDR1 and CDR2 sequences are MGHRA and YSYEKL. The junction had 8 bases not matched to a gene; V was cut back by 0 bases and J by 0 bases. The CDR3 is CASSQDWMAGGNQETQYF. The CDR3 DNA sequence: TGCGCCAGCAGCCAAGATTGGATGGCGGGGGGGAACCAAGAGACCCAGTACTTC.

This clonotype has a handful of counts. The chain carries TRBV19 and TRBJ2-5; D gene ambiguous. V was clipped by 5 bases and J by 0 bases, with 10 bases between them. The CDR3 spans 14 residues. In germline, CDR1 is LNHDA, CDR2 SQIVND (reference sequence). The CDR3 DNA reads as TGTGCCAGTAGTGGATCCTTGTACCAAGAGACCCAGTACTTC. Its translation: CASSGSLYQETQYF.

Ten or more counts support this clonotype. The chain recombines TRBV12-3 or TRBV12-4 with TRBJ1-1; D perhaps matches TRBD1 (6 bases). V dropped 5 bases and J dropped 6 bases, with 19 bases sitting between them. There are 15 residues in the CDR3. CDR3 nucleotide sequence: TGTGCCAGCAGTGGGGACACCAGCATGGACCCTGAAGCTTTCTTT. The encoded protein is CASSGDTSMDPEAFF.

The sample holds a few counts of this clonotype. The J gene is TRBJ2-7, the V gene TRBV10-3, with D possibly being TRBD2 (7 bases). Germline-derived CDR1 and CDR2 are ENHRY and SYGVKD. The length of the CDR3 is 18 residues. The ends were cut back, 0 bases at V and 5 bases at J, with 23 bases in the middle. In DNA, the CDR3 is TGTGCCATCAGTGAGTCCCGAGCGGCGGGGGCCACGACCCACGAGCAGTACTTC. It encodes CAISESRAAGATTHEQYF.

The chain carries TRBV3-1 and TRBJ1-1, with D possibly matching TRBD1 (5 bases). Germline V lookup: CDR1 LGHDT, CDR2 YNNKEL (reference sequence). CDR3 size: 14 residues. With 4 bases removed from V and 6 bases from J, the gap between germline ends came to 15 bases. CDR3 DNA sequence: TGTGCCAGCAGCCCAAGGAATGGGGGGGCTGAAGCTTTCTTT. It yields the protein CASSPRNGGAEAFF.

This clonotype appeared many times. This chain connects TRBV6-1 to TRBJ1-2; no clear D. This CDR3 has 14 residues. Deletions cut 2 bases from V and 4 bases from J, with 11 bases between. From germline, CDR1 is MNHNS and CDR2 SASEGT. The DNA for the CDR3 is TGTGCCAGCAGTGAACTGGGCCTATCCTATGGCTACACCTTC. Residues: CASSELGLSYGYTF.

In its sample, this clonotype was seen a few times. The CDR3 spells CAIRQSLGQAEGENTGELFF. DNA of the CDR3: TGTGCCATACGCCAGTCCCTCGGACAGGCCGAAGGTGAAAACACCGGGGAGCTGTTTTTT. J is TRBJ2-2 and V is TRBV10-3, with 7 nucleotides matching TRBD1. The CDR3 has 20 residues. V dropped 9 bases and J dropped 2; count of bases not matched to a gene: 24. Germline V gene sequence: CDR1 ENHRY, CDR2 SYGVKD.

This clonotype was counted ten times or more. The V gene is TRBV24-1, the J gene TRBJ2-1; 8 bases map to TRBD1. In germline, CDR1 is KGHDR, CDR2 SFDVKD. The CDR3 loop spans 15 amino acids. The trim removed 1 base at V and 7 bases at J, leaving 5 bases unmatched. The CDR3 sequence: CATSDLGGQVNEQFF. As DNA, the CDR3 is TGTGCCACCAGTGATTTAGGGGGACAGGTAAATGAGCAGTTCTTC.